This entry is about one T cell receptor beta chain. The CDR3 loop spans 16 amino acids. The V and J ends lost 0 bases and 3 bases respectively, with 16 bases between them. Looked up from germline, CDR1 is DFQATT and CDR2 is SNEGSKA (reference sequence). Then a second PCR, running roughly 7 to 11 cycles, was carried out with a sample-barcoded 5' primer and a J-beta primer mix. Using its own MiXCR run on the 5' RACE reads, TCRdb lists one record per CDR3 protein. The sample lists around 620,000 distinct CDR3 sequences, roughly 28% occurring once. This entry comes from a study of blood T cells in healthy people across ages.

The sequence derives from a woman aged 70 to 79 in good health. This chain joins TRBV20-1 and TRBJ2-3, with D maybe TRBD2 (7 bases). The sample was blood. CDR3 protein: CSARDQARGLTDTQYF. The CDR3 DNA reads TGCAGTGCTAGAGATCAAGCGCGGGGGCTGACAGATACGCAGTATTTT.